The clone carrying this TCR beta chain occurred a few times. What it binds is not known. This specimen comes from a study of T cell repertoires in cytomegalovirus infection. TCRdb re-called the reads with MiXCR, one entry per CDR3 protein. The profile covers 750,000 to 900,000 distinct CDR3 sequences, with under 35% appearing a single time and about an eighth taken by the ten largest. Trimming removed 2 bases from V and 3 bases from J; junction bases left unmatched: 8. The CDR3 covers 17 residues. Germline V gives CDR1 MGHRA, CDR2 YSYEKL. The material sequenced was cultured CD8+ T cells from PBMCs, taken from culture after CMV antigen stimulation. This sequence was found in a human donor in good health (CMV status not recorded). Some clones in this sample may be carry-over from other donors' samples. The rearrangement links TRBV4-1 to TRBJ2-3; 10 nucleotides agree with TRBD1. Here the CDR3 DNA reads TGCGCCAGCAGCCAACTCACCGGGACAGGGGCAACAGATACGCAGTATTTT. Translated: CASSQLTGTGATDTQYF.